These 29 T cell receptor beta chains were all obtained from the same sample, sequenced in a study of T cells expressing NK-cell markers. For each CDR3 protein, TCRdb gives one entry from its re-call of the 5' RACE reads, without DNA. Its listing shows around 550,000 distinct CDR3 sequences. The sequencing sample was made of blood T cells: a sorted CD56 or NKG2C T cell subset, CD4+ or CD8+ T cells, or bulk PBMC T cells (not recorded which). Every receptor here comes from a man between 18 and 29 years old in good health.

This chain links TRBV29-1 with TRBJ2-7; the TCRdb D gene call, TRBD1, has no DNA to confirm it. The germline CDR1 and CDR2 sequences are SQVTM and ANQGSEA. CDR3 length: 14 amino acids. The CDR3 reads CSVGGQDRPYEQYF.

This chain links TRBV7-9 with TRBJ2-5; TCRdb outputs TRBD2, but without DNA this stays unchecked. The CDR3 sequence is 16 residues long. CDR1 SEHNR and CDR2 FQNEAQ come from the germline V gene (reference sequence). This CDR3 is CASSLVRSPGGETQYF.

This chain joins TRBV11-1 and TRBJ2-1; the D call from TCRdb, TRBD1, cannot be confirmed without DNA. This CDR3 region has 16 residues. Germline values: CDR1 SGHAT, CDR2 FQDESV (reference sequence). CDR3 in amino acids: CASSNRDRVQVGEQFF.

The CDR3 is CSVAMGQNSYEQYF. The chain carries TRBV29-1 and TRBJ2-7; TCRdb lists TRBD1, though no DNA is available to test this call. The CDR3 is made up of 14 amino acids. The germline V gene has CDR1 SQVTM and CDR2 ANQGSEA.

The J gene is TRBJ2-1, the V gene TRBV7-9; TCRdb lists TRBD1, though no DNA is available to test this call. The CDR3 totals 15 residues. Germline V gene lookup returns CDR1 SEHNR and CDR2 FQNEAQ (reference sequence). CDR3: CASSTGTGRWNEQFF.

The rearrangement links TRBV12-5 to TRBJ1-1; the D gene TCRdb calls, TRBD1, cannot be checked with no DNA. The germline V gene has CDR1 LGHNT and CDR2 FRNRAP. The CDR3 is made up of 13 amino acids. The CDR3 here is CASGGQGNTEAFF.

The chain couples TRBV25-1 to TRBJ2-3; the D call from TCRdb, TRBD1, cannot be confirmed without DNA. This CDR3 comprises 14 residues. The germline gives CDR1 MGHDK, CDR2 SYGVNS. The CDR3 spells CASRGGQDVNTQYF. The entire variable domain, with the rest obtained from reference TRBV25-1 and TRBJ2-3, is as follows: EADIYQTPRYLVIGTGKKITLECSQTMGHDKMYWYQQDPGMELHLIHYSYGVNSTEKGDLSSESTVSRIRTEHFPLTLESARPSHTSQYLCASRGGQDVNTQYFGPGTRLTVL.

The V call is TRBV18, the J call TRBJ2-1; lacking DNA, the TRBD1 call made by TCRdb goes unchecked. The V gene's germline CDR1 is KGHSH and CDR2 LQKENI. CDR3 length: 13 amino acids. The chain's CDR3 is CASSPSTGDEQFF.

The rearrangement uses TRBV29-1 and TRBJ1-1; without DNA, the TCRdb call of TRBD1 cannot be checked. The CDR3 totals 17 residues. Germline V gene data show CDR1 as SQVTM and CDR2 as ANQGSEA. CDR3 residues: CSVSLLGQVVVGTEAFF.

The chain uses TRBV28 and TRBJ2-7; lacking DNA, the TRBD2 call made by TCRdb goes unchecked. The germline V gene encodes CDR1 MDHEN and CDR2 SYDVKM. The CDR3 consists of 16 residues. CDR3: CASSPRLAGGSYEQYF. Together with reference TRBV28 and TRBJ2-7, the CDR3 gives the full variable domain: DVKVTQSSRYLVKRTGEKVFLECVQDMDHENMFWYRQDPGLGLRLIYFSYDVKMKEKGDIPEGYSVSREKKERFSLILESASTNQTSMYLCASSPRLAGGSYEQYFGPGTRLTVT.

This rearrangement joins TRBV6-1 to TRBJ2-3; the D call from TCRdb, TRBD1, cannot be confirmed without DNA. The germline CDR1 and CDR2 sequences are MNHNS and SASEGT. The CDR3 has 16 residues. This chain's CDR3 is CASSEAGGTFTDTQYF.

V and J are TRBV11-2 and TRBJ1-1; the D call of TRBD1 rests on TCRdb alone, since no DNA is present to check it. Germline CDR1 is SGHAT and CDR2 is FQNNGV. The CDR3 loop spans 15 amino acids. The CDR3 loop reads CASSSVRKGVVEAFF.

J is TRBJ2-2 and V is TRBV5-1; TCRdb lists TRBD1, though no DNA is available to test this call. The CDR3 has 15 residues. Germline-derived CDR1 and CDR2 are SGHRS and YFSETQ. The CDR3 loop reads CASSLLTQGAGELFF.

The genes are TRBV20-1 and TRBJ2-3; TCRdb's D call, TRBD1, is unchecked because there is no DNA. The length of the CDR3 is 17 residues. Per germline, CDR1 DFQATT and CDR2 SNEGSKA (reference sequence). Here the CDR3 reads CSATDLDWTVSTDTQYF.

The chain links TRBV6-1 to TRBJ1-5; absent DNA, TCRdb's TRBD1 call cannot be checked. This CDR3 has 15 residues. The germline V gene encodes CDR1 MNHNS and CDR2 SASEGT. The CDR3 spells CASSLGQRPLEPQHF.

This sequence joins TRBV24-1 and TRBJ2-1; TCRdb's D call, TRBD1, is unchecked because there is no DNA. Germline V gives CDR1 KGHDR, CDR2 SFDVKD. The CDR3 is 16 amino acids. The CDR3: CATSGYGQDRENEQFF.

The chain's CDR3 is CASVPVGRADTQYF. The chain links TRBV12-5 to TRBJ2-3; TCRdb proposes TRBD1, but this gene call is untestable without DNA. The germline V gene encodes CDR1 LGHNT and CDR2 FRNRAP. The CDR3 spans 14 residues. The full variable domain, rest sourced from reference TRBV12-5 and TRBJ2-3, is DARVTQTPRHKVTEMGQEVTMRCQPILGHNTVFWYRQTMMQGLELLAYFRNRAPLDDSGMPKDRFSAEMPDATLATLKIQPSEPRDSAVYFCASVPVGRADTQYFGPGTRLTVL.

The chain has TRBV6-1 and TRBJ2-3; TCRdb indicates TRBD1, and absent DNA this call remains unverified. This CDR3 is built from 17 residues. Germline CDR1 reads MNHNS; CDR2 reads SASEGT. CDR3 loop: CASSTTRRDGSTDTQYF.

This CDR3 is CASSVRPNQPQHF. V is TRBV12-3 or TRBV12-4 and J is TRBJ1-5. This CDR3 comprises 13 residues.

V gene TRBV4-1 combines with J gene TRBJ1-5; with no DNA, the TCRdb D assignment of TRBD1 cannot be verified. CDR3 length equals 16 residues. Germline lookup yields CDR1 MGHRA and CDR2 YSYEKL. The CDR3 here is CASSPTTGARNQPQHF.

The CDR3: CASGGANEQFF. The chain couples TRBV12-3 or TRBV12-4 to TRBJ2-1; TCRdb indicates TRBD1, and absent DNA this call remains unverified. There are 11 residues in the CDR3.

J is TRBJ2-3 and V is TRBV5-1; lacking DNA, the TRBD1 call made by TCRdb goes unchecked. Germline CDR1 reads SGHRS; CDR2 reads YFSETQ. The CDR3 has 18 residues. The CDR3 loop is CASSSSPFGGPSTDTQYF.

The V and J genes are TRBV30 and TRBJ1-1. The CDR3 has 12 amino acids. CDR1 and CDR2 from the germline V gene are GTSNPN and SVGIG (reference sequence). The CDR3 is CAWSVRVGEAFF.

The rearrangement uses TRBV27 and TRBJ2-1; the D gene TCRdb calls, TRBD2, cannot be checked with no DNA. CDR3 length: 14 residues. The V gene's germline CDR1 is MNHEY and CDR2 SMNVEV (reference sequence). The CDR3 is CASSLGTSHNEQFF.

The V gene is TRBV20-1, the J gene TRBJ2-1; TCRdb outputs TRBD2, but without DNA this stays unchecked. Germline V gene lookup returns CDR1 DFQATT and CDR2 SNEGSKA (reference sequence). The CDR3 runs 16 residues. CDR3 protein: CSARGELAGGPNEQFF.

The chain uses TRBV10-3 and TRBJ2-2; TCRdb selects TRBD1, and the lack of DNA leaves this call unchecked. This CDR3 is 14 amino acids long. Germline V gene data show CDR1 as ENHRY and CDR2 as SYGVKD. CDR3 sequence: CAISEKGFGGELFF.

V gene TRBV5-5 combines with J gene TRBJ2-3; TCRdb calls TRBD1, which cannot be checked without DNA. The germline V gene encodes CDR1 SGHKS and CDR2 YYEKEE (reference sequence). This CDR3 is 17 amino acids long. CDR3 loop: CASSLVISGGGGDTQYF.

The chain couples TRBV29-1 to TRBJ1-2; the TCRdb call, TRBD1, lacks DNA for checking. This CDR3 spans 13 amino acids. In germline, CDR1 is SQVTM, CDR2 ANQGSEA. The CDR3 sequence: CSATGQGAFGYTF.

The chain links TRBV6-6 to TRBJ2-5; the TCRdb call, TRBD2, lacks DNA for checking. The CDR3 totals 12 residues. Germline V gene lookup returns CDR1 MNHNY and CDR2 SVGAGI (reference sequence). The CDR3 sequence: CASRGGYGAQYF.